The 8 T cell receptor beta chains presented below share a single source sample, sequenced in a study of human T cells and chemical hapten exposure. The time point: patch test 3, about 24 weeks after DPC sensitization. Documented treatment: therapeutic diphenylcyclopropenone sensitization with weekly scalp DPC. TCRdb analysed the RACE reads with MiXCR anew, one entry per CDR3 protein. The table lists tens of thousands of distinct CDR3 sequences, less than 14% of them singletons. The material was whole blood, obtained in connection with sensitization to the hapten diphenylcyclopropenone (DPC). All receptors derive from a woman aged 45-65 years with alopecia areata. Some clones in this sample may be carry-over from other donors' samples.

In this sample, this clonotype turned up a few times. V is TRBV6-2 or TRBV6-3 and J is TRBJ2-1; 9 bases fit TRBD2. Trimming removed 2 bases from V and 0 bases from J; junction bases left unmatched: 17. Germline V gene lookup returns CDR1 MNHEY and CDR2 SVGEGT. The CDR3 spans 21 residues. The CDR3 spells CASSYPVRREGGFSSYNEQFF. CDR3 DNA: TGTGCCAGCAGTTACCCGGTCCGGCGGGAGGGGGGCTTCAGCTCCTACAATGAGCAGTTCTTC.

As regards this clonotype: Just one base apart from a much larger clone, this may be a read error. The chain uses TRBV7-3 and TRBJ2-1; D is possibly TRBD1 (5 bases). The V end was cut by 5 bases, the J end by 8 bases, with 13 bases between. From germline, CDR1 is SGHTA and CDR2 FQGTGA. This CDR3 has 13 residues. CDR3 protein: CASSRRGVDEQFF. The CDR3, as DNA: TGTGCCAGCAGCCGAAGGGGCGTAGATGAGCAGTTCTTC.

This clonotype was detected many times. CDR3 sequence reads: CSAGQGPYNEQFF. CDR3 coding DNA: TGCAGTGCTGGGCAGGGACCCTACAATGAGCAGTTCTTC. The rearrangement links TRBV20-1 to TRBJ2-1; D tentatively fits TRBD1 or TRBD2 (5 bases each). V lost 5 bases and J 2 bases, leaving 10 bases between the germline ends. Germline assignment: CDR1 DFQATT and CDR2 SNEGSKA (reference sequence). The CDR3 contains 13 residues.

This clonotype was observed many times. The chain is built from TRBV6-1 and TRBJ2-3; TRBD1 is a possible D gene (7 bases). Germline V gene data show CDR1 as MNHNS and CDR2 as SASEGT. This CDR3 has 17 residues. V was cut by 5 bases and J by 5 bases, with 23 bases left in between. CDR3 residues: CASSLSRGWQGGDTQYF. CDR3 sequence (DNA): TGTGCCAGCAGTCTATCAAGGGGATGGCAGGGGGGAGATACGCAGTATTTT.

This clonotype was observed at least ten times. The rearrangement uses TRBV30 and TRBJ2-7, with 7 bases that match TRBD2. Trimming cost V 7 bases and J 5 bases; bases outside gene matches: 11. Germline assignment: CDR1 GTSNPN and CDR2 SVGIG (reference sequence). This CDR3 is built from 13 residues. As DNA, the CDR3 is TGTGCCTCATCTGGGGGAGGGCCTAACGAGCAGTACTTC. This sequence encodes CASSGGGPNEQYF.

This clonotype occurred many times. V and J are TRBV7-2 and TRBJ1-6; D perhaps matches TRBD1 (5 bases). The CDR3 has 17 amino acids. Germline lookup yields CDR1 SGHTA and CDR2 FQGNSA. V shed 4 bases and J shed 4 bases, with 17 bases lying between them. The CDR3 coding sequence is TGTGCCAGCAGCTCATCGTTCACAGGACCTTATAATTCACCCCTCCACTTT. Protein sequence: CASSSSFTGPYNSPLHF.

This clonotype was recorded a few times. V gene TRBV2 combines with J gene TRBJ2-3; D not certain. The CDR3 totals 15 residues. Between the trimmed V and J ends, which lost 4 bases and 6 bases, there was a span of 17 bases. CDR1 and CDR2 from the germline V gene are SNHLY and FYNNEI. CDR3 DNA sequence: TGTGCCAGCAGTGTTAGGCCCACTCAGGCGGATACGCAGTATTTT. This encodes CASSVRPTQADTQYF.

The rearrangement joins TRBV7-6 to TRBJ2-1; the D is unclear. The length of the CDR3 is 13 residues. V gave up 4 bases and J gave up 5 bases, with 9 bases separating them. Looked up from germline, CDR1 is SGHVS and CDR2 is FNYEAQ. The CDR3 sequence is CASSSRIDNEQFF. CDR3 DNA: TGTGCCAGCAGCTCTAGGATTGACAATGAGCAGTTCTTC.